This T cell receptor (beta chain) was obtained from a study of T cell responses to AZD1222 COVID-19 vaccine. Findings and limits, study-wide: In a largely white British group with more females than males, clonal diversity was possibly underestimated. Reportedly, close to half of spike-specific TCRs are directed against unmutated variant regions.

With respect to this clone: What it recognizes is unknown.

Second-dose intervals near 4 or 12 weeks were combined. Sequencing was performed with immunoSEQ multiplex PCR; in TCRdb, only in-frame clones are kept and a portion is missing. The table lists about 94,000 clones, 85% to 90% of them singletons. The CDR3 runs 15 residues. Germline loops: CDR1 MDHEN, CDR2 SYDVKM. Losses at the gene ends were 6 bases for V and 1 base for J; bases not matched to a gene: 9. The TCR sequence derives from an adult who received the AZD1222 COVID-19 vaccine. The sequenced sample was peripheral blood, obtained 28 days after the second AZD1222 dose. The chain recombines TRBV28 with TRBJ2-7; 7 bases fit TRBD2. The CDR3 loop is CASSSSGAISYEQYF. CDR3 coding DNA: TGTGCCAGCAGCTCTAGCGGAGCCATTTCCTACGAGCAGTACTTC.